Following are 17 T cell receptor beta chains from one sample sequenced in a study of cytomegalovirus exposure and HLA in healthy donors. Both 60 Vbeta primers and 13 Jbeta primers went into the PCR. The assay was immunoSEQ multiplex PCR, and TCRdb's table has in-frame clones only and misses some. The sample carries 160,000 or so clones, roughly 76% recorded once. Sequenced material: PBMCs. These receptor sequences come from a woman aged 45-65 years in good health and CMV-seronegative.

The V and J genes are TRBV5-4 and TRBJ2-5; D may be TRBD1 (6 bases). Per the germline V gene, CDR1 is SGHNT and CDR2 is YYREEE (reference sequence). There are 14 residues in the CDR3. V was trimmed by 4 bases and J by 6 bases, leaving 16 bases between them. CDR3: CASSPAQGTKTQYF. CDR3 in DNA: TGTGCCAGCAGCCCTGCCCAGGGGACGAAGACCCAGTACTTC.

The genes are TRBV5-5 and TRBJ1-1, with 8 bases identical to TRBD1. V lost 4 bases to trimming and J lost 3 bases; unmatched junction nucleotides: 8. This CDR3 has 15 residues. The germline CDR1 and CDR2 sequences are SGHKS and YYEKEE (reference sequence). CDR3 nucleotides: TGTGCCAGCAGCCGAGGACAGGGTGTCTACACTGAAGCTTTCTTT. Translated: CASSRGQGVYTEAFF.

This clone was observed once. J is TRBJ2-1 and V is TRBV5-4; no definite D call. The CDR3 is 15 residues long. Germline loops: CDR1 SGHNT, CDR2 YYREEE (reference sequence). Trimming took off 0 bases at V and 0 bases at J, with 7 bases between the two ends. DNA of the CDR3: TGTGCCAGCAGCTTGGACCCGAGCTCCTACAATGAGCAGTTCTTC. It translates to CASSLDPSSYNEQFF.

The CDR3 coding sequence is TGTGCCAGCAGCCAAGGGACAGGCAATTCACCCCTCCACTTT. As protein: CASSQGTGNSPLHF. V and J are TRBV14 and TRBJ1-6; 7 nucleotides align to TRBD1. Trimming at V came to 1 base and at J to 7 bases, leaving 1 base not matched to a gene. The CDR3 runs 14 residues. CDR1 SGHDN and CDR2 FVKESK come from the germline V gene.

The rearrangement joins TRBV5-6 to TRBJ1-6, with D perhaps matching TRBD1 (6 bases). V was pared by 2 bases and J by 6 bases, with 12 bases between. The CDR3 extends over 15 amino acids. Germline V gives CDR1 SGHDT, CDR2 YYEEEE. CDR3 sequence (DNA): TGTGCCAGCAGCTTAGGAGCCAGGGGTAATTCACCCCTCCACTTT. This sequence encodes CASSLGARGNSPLHF.

CDR3 amino acids: CASSPLLGEEQYF. As DNA, the CDR3 is TGTGCCAGCTCACCACTCCTAGGGGAAGAGCAGTACTTC. V gene TRBV18 combines with J gene TRBJ2-7; D is perhaps TRBD1 (5 bases). This CDR3 is built from 13 residues. Germline CDR1 is KGHSH and CDR2 is LQKENI. V was pared by 1 base and J by 7 bases, with 11 bases between.

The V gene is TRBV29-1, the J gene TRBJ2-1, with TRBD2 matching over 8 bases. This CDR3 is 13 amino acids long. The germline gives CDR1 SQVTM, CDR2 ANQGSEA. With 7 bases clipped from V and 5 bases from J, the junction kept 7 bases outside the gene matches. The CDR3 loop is CSGAGGFDNEQFF. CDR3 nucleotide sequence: TGCAGCGGCGCGGGGGGCTTCGACAATGAGCAGTTCTTC.

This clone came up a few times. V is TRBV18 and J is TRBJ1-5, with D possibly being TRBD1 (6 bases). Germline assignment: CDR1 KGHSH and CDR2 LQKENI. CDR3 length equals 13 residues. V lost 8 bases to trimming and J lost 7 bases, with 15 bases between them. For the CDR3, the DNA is TGTGCCAGCGCCGGGGGGCAAGGACAGCCCCAGCATTTT. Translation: CASAGGQGQPQHF.

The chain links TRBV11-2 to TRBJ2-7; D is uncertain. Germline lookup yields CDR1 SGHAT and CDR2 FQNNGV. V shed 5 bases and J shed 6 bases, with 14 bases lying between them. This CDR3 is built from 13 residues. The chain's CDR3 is CASSPGKVPEQYF. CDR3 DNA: TGTGCCAGCAGCCCAGGAAAAGTACCCGAGCAGTACTTC.

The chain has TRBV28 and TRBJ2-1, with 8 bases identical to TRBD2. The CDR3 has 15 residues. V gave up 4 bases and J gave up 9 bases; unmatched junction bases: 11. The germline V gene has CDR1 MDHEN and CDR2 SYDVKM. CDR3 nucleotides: TGTGCCAGCAGTTCCCCGGGACTAGTAAAGGGTGAGCAGTTCTTC. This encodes CASSSPGLVKGEQFF.

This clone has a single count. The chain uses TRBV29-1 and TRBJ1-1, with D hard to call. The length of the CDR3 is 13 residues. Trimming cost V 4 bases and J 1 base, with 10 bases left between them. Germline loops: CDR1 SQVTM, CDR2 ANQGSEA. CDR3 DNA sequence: TGCAGCGTTGCGGGGTCCCGGAACACTGAAGCTTTCTTT. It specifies CSVAGSRNTEAFF.

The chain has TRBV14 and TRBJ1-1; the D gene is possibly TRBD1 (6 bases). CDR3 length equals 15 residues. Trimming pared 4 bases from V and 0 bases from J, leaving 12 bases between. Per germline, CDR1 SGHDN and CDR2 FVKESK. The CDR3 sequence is CASSRTAPMNTEAFF. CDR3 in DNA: TGTGCCAGCAGCCGGACAGCTCCAATGAACACTGAAGCTTTCTTT.

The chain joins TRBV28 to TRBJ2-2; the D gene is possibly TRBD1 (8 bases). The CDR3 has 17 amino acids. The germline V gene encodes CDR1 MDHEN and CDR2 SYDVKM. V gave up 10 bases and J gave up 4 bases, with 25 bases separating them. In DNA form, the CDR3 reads TGTGCCACCTACAGGGGGGGTTCAAACAGGCGCACCGGGGAGCTGTTTTTT. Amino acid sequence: CATYRGGSNRRTGELFF.

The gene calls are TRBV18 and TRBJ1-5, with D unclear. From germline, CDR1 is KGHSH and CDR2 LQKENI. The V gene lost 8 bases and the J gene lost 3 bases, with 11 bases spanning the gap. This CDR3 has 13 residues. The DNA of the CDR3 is TGTGCCAGCCGACGTGACTTCAATCAGCCCCAGCATTTT. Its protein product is CASRRDFNQPQHF.

CDR3 residues: CASSPRTGHGYTF. CDR3 coding DNA: TGTGCCAGCAGTCCGCGGACAGGGCACGGCTACACCTTC. The V and J genes are TRBV27 and TRBJ1-2; 8 bases are a match to TRBD1. Germline assignment: CDR1 MNHEY and CDR2 SMNVEV (reference sequence). With V trimmed by 5 bases and J by 8 bases, 7 bases remained unmatched. This CDR3 has 13 residues.

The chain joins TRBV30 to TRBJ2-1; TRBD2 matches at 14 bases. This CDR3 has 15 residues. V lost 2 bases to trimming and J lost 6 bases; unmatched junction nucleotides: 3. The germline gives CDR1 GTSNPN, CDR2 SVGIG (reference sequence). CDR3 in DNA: TGTGCCTGGAGTAGGGGACTAGCGGGAGTCAATGAGCAGTTCTTC. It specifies CAWSRGLAGVNEQFF.

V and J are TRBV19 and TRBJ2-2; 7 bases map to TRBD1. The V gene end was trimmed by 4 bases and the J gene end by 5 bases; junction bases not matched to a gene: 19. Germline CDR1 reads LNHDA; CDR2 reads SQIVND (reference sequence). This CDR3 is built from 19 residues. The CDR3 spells CASSTLLTGVGKGTGELFF. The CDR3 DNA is TGTGCCAGTAGTACCCTACTAACAGGGGTAGGGAAGGGGACCGGGGAGCTGTTTTTT.